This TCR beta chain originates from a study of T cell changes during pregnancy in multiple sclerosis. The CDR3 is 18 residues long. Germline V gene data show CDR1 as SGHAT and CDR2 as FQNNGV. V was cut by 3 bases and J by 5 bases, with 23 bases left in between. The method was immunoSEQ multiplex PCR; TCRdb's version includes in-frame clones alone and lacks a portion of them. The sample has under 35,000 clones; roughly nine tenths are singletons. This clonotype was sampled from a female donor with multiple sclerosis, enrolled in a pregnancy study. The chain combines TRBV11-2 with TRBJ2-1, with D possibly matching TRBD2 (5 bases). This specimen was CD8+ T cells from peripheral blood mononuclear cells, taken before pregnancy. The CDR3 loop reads CASSFYVHGGPGDNEQFF. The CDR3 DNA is TGTGCCAGCAGCTTCTATGTCCATGGCGGCCCCGGGGACAATGAGCAGTTCTTC.